The 12 T cell receptor beta chains below all came from one sample that was sequenced in a study of T cell responses to AZD1222 COVID-19 vaccine. Clones were sequenced by immunoSEQ multiplex PCR, and TCRdb holds only the in-frame ones, with some missing. The sample lists 150,000 to 200,000 clones; roughly 93% were seen once. Sequencing was performed on peripheral blood, taken on day 0 of AZD1222 vaccination. These receptors all come from an adult in good health.

In its sample, this clone was seen a few times. The gene calls are TRBV11-3 and TRBJ2-5; perhaps TRBD2 as D (5 bases). There are 13 residues in the CDR3. V was cut by 5 bases and J by 5 bases, with 12 bases left in between. CDR1 and CDR2 (germline): SGHNT, YENEEA. The CDR3 DNA follows: TGTGCCAGCAGCCTAGCAATAGGGGAGACCCAGTACTTC. Protein: CASSLAIGETQYF.

The chain recombines TRBV5-1 with TRBJ1-2; D might be TRBD1 (5 bases). The V and J ends lost 0 bases and 3 bases respectively, with 9 bases between them. Per the germline V gene, CDR1 is SGHRS and CDR2 is YFSETQ. The CDR3 has 14 amino acids. The DNA of the CDR3 is TGCGCCAGCAGCTTGGGCAGGGCGGACTATGGCTACACCTTC. It codes for CASSLGRADYGYTF.

The chain has TRBV24-1 and TRBJ1-2, with D unresolved. The CDR3 sequence is 20 residues long. The V gene's germline CDR1 is KGHDR and CDR2 SFDVKD. The ends were cut back, 1 base at V and 1 base at J, with 24 bases in the middle. CDR3 sequence (DNA): TGTGCCACCAGTGATTTACTCAGCAGGCCACACTCTTTTTATAACTATGGCTACACCTTC. Translation: CATSDLLSRPHSFYNYGYTF.

This chain joins TRBV5-1 and TRBJ1-1; D may be TRBD1 (6 bases). The CDR3 covers 13 residues. Deletions cut 4 bases from V and 2 bases from J, with 9 bases between. Looked up from germline, CDR1 is SGHRS and CDR2 is YFSETQ. The CDR3 DNA sequence: TGCGCCAGCAGCAGGGGACATAACACTGAAGCTTTCTTT. Amino acids: CASSRGHNTEAFF.

This clone has just a few counts. The V call is TRBV30, the J call TRBJ2-5; D unresolved. The germline V gene has CDR1 GTSNPN and CDR2 SVGIG (reference sequence). The V and J ends lost 2 bases and 4 bases respectively, with 5 bases between them. The CDR3 runs to 11 residues. The CDR3 DNA reads TGTGCCTGGAGTCCGTCAGAGACCCAGTACTTC. Translated: CAWSPSETQYF.

The rearrangement uses TRBV20-1 and TRBJ2-1, with TRBD1 matching 7 bases. Trimming cost V 3 bases and J 0 bases; bases outside gene matches: 2. The length of the CDR3 is 14 residues. The germline V gene encodes CDR1 DFQATT and CDR2 SNEGSKA (reference sequence). The CDR3 loop reads CSASDRASYNEQFF. The CDR3 DNA reads as TGCAGTGCTAGTGACAGGGCCTCCTACAATGAGCAGTTCTTC.

The chain uses TRBV11-3 and TRBJ1-1, with a tentative D call TRBD1 (5 bases). This CDR3 region has 12 residues. Looked up from germline, CDR1 is SGHNT and CDR2 is YENEEA. V was clipped by 5 bases and J by 4 bases, with 8 bases between them. In DNA, the CDR3 is TGTGCCAGCAGCCGTGGGGGCACTGAAGCTTTCTTT. Translating gives CASSRGGTEAFF.

The table lists this clone with a count of one. The chain employs TRBV7-8 and TRBJ1-4, with D maybe TRBD1 (5 bases). The V end lost 3 bases, the J end lost 4 bases, and 15 bases lay between the germline ends. Germline CDR1 reads SGHVS; CDR2 reads FQNEAQ. This CDR3 is built from 16 residues. CDR3: CASSFAGGGNNEKLFF. CDR3 DNA: TGTGCCAGCAGCTTCGCGGGGGGGGGAAATAATGAAAAACTGTTTTTT.

This chain connects TRBV2 to TRBJ1-1; a possible D gene is TRBD1 (5 bases). Between the trimmed V and J ends, which lost 2 bases and 6 bases, there was a span of 19 bases. Germline V gene lookup returns CDR1 SNHLY and CDR2 FYNNEI. The CDR3 loop spans 16 amino acids. The CDR3 bases are TGTGCCAGCAGTGAATGGGGTGAAGGGGTGGGCGCTGAAGCTTTCTTT. This encodes CASSEWGEGVGAEAFF.

The rearrangement joins TRBV3-1 (or the pseudogene TRBV3-2) to TRBJ2-1, with 11 bases fitting TRBD2. The V segment lost 6 bases and the J segment 6 bases; nucleotides outside the gene matches: 4. The germline V gene has CDR1 LGHDT and CDR2 YNNKEL (reference sequence). This CDR3 contains 14 residues. CDR3 region: CASRLAGGPNEQFF. DNA for the CDR3: TGTGCCAGCAGGTTAGCGGGGGGGCCCAATGAGCAGTTCTTC.

V is TRBV18 and J is TRBJ1-5; TRBD1 is a possible D gene (5 bases). CDR3 length equals 15 residues. Germline CDR1 and CDR2: KGHSH and LQKENI. V was clipped by 3 bases and J by 2 bases, with 11 bases between them. CDR3 sequence reads: CASSPSQGGNQPQHF. The CDR3 bases are TGTGCCAGCTCACCGTCACAAGGGGGCAATCAGCCCCAGCATTTT.

The chain joins TRBV30 to TRBJ1-6; TRBD1 matches 9 bases. Germline CDR1 GTSNPN, CDR2 SVGIG (reference sequence). J gave up 7 bases and V 3 bases, and 1 base lay outside the gene matches. This CDR3 has 13 amino acids. The CDR3: CAWSGTGNSPLHF. The CDR3 DNA is TGTGCCTGGAGCGGGACAGGGAATTCACCCCTCCACTTT.